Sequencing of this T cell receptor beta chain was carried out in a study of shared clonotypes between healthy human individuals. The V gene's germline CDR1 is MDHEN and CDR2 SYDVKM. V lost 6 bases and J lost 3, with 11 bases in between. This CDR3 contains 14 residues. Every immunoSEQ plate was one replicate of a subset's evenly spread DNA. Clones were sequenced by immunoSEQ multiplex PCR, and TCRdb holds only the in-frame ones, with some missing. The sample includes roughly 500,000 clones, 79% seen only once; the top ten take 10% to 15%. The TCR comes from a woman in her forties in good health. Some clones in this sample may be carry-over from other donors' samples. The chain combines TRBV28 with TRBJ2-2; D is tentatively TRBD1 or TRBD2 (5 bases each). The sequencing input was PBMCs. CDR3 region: CASRSGTDTGELFF. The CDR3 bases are TGTGCCAGCAGGTCAGGGACGGACACCGGGGAGCTGTTTTTT.